The 11 T cell receptor beta chains in this list originate from one sample, sequenced in a study of T cells in localized non-small cell lung cancer. Clones were sequenced by immunoSEQ multiplex PCR, and TCRdb holds only the in-frame ones, with some missing. Here the sample spans under 95,000 clones, around 84% being singletons. Source: peripheral blood, taken before any cancer treatment. All receptors derive from a female donor of 60 years or more with stage I lung adenocarcinoma.

The chain employs TRBV9 and TRBJ1-2, with 7 nucleotides matching TRBD1. The CDR3 is 14 residues long. After removal of 0 bases from V and 8 bases from J, the junction contained 7 bases not matched to a gene. Germline V gives CDR1 SGDLS, CDR2 YYNGEE. The CDR3 sequence: CASSVASGGTGYTF. CDR3 bases: TGTGCCAGCAGCGTAGCTTCAGGGGGAACCGGCTACACCTTC.

The chain uses TRBV6-1 and TRBJ1-5, with 7 bases fitting TRBD1. Germline V gene lookup returns CDR1 MNHNS and CDR2 SASEGT. CDR3 length equals 13 residues. The ends lost 7 bases at V and 3 bases at J; junction bases unmatched: 3. Here the CDR3 reads CASNDRDNQPQHF. Here the CDR3 DNA reads TGTGCCAGCAATGACAGGGACAATCAGCCCCAGCATTTT.

The V call is TRBV4-2, the J call TRBJ2-2; TRBD1 matches 9 bases. The CDR3 is made up of 17 amino acids. V lost 5 bases, J lost 6 bases, and 13 bases stayed unmatched. Germline assignment: CDR1 LGHNA and CDR2 YNFKEQ. CDR3 DNA sequence: TGTGCCAGCAGCTTGGATGGGACAGGGAGCGGACCCGGGGAGCTGTTTTTT. Translating it yields CASSLDGTGSGPGELFF.

This chain uses TRBV7-2 with TRBJ1-2; D is ambiguous. The germline V and J ends were trimmed by 6 bases and 3 bases, with 11 bases remaining between them. There are 13 residues in the CDR3. Germline V gene lookup returns CDR1 SGHTA and CDR2 FQGNSA. CDR3 protein: CASSYTVDYGYTF. The CDR3 DNA reads as TGTGCCAGCAGTTACACCGTCGACTATGGCTACACCTTC.

This clone was found a few times. V is TRBV15 and J is TRBJ1-5; tentatively, D is TRBD1 (5 bases). In germline, CDR1 is LNHNV, CDR2 YYDKDF (reference sequence). Trimming stripped 5 bases from V and 4 bases from J, with 12 bases between. The CDR3 has 14 amino acids. CDR3: CATSFRGGNQPQHF. CDR3 coding DNA: TGTGCCACCAGCTTCCGTGGGGGGAATCAGCCCCAGCATTTT.

The V gene is TRBV28, the J gene TRBJ2-7; D unresolved. Germline CDR1 is MDHEN and CDR2 is SYDVKM. V was cut by 7 bases and J by 6 bases, with 16 bases left in between. The CDR3 length is 13 residues. CDR3 region: CASKLGGLGEQYF. CDR3 DNA: TGTGCCAGCAAATTGGGTGGCCTTGGCGAGCAGTACTTC.

This clone was counted once. The chain carries TRBV4-2 and TRBJ2-3, with 12 bases identical to TRBD2. The CDR3 totals 16 residues. Looked up from germline, CDR1 is LGHNA and CDR2 is YNFKEQ. J was trimmed by 6 bases and V by 0 bases; bases with no gene match: 4. In DNA, the CDR3 is TGTGCCAGCAGCCAAGATGGGACTAGCGGGTTTGATACGCAGTATTTT. It translates to CASSQDGTSGFDTQYF.

The V and J genes are TRBV7-2 and TRBJ1-3; 11 positions match TRBD1. Germline CDR1 and CDR2: SGHTA and FQGNSA. V trimming: 1 base; J trimming: 2 bases; junction bases outside the gene matches: 1. This CDR3 has 16 amino acids. Here the CDR3 reads CASSLEGQGAGNTIYF. The CDR3 nucleotides are TGTGCCAGCAGCTTAGAGGGACAGGGGGCTGGAAACACCATATATTTT.

J is TRBJ2-5 and V is TRBV11-1; no clear D gene. Trimming pared 1 base from V and 3 bases from J, leaving 9 bases between. The V gene's germline CDR1 is SGHAT and CDR2 FQDESV (reference sequence). This CDR3 region has 14 residues. The chain's CDR3 is CASSLVRRKETQYF. DNA of the CDR3: TGTGCCAGCAGCTTAGTTCGCAGGAAAGAGACCCAGTACTTC.

The chain employs TRBV9 and TRBJ2-2; TRBD1 matches 7 bases. The CDR3 loop spans 17 amino acids. The germline gives CDR1 SGDLS, CDR2 YYNGEE. Trimming cost V 0 bases and J 2 bases; bases outside gene matches: 7. The DNA for the CDR3 is TGTGCCAGCAGCGTAGCGCTCCGGGACAGAAACACCGGGGAGCTGTTTTTT. Protein sequence: CASSVALRDRNTGELFF.

The V call is TRBV6-5, the J call TRBJ2-2; 8 positions match TRBD2. This CDR3 is built from 15 residues. Per the germline V gene, CDR1 is MNHEY and CDR2 is SVGAGI. The ends lost 6 bases at V and 3 bases at J; junction bases unmatched: 6. The CDR3 loop is CASSPTSGDTGELFF. The CDR3 DNA reads as TGTGCCAGCAGCCCCACTAGCGGAGACACCGGGGAGCTGTTTTTT.